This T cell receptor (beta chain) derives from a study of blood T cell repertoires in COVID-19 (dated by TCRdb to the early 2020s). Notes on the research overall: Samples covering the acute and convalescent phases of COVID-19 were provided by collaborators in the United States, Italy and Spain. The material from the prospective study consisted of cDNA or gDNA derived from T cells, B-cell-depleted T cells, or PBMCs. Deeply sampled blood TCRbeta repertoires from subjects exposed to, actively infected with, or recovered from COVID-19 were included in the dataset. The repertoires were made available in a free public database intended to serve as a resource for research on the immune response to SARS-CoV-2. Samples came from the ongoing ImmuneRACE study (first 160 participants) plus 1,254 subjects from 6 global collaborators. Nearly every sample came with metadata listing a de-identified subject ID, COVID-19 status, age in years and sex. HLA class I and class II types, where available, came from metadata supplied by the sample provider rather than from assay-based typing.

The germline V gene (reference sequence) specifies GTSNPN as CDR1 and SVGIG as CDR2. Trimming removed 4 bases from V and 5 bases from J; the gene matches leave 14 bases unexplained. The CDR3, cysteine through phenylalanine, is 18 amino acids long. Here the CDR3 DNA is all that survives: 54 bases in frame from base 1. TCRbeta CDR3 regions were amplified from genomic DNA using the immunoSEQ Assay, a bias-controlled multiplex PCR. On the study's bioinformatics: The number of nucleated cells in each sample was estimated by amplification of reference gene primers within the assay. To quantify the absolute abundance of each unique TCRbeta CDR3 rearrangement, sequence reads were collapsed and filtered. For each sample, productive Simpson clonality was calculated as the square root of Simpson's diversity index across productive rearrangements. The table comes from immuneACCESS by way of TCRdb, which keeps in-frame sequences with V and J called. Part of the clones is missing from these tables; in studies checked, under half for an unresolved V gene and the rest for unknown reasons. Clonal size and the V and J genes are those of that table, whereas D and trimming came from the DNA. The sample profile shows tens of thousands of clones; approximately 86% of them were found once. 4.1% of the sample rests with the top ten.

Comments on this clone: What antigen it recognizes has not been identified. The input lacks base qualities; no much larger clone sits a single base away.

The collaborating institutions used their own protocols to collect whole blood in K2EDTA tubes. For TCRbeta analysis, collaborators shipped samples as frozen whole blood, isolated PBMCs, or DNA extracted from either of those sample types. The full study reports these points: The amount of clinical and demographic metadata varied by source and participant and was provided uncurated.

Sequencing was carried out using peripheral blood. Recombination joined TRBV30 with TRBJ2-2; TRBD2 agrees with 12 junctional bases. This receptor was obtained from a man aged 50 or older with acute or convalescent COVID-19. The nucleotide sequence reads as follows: TGTGCCTGGATATTGTGGACTAGCGGGAAATCTGGGACCGGGGAGCTGTTTTTT. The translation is CAWILWTSGKSGTGELFF.